This T cell receptor (beta chain) was profiled in a study of early T cells in non-severe SARS-CoV-2 infection. Study-level results: The study's VDJdb matching favored anti-spike CD8 responses and missed private and CD4 specificities.

After removal of 4 bases from V and 3 bases from J, the junction contained 5 bases not matched to a gene. The CDR3 loop spans 17 amino acids. TCRdb re-analysed the 5' RACE reads in MiXCR, keeping a single row per CDR3 protein. The data show tens of thousands of distinct CDR3 sequences, roughly 12% seen once. There are a few counts of this clonotype. What it binds is unknown. The clonotype was recovered from an adult who was a healthcare worker with PCR-confirmed SARS-CoV-2 infection or an uninfected control (not recorded which). The sample in question was whole blood, obtained at baseline. V gene TRBV12-3 or TRBV12-4 combines with J gene TRBJ2-2; 13 positions agree with TRBD2. The CDR3 DNA reads TGTGCCAGCAGTTCGACTAGCGGGGGGTTAGACACCGGGGAGCTGTTTTTT. This encodes CASSSTSGGLDTGELFF.